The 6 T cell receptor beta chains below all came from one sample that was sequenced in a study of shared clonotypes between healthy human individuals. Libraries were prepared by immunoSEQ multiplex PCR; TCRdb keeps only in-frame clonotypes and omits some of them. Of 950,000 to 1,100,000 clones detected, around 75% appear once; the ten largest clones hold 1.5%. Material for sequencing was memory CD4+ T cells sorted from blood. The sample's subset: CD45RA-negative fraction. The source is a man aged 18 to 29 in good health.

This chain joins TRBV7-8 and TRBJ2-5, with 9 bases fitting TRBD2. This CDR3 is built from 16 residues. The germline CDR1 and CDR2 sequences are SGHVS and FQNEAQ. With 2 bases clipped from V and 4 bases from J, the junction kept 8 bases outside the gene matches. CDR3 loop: CASSLRTGGGGETQYF. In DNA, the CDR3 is TGTGCCAGCAGCTTAAGGACTGGCGGGGGGGGAGAGACCCAGTACTTC.

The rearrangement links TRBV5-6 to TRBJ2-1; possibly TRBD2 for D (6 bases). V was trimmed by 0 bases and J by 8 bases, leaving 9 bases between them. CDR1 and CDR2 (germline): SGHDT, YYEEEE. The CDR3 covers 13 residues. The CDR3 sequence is CASSLGRDDEQFF. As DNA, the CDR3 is TGTGCCAGCAGCTTGGGGAGGGACGATGAGCAGTTCTTC.

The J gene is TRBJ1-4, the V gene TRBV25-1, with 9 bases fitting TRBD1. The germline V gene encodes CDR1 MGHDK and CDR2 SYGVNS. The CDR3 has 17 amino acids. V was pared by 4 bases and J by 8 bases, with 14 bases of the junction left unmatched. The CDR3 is CASSVTAGTGFGEKLFF. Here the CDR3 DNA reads TGTGCCAGCAGTGTAACCGCCGGGACAGGGTTCGGGGAAAAACTGTTTTTT.

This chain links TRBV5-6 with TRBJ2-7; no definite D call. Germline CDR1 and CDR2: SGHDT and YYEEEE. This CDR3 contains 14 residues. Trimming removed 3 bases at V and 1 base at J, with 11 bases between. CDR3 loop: CASSSLTTSYEQYF. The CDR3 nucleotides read TGTGCCAGCAGCTCTTTAACAACGTCCTACGAGCAGTACTTC.

The CDR3 sequence is CASSPPGQNYEQYF. Here the CDR3 DNA reads TGTGCCAGCAGTCCCCCCGGACAGAACTACGAGCAGTACTTC. This chain connects TRBV28 to TRBJ2-7; D is perhaps TRBD1 (6 bases). Germline V gene data show CDR1 as MDHEN and CDR2 as SYDVKM. Trimming removed 5 bases from V and 3 bases from J, with 14 bases in between. This CDR3 is built from 14 residues.

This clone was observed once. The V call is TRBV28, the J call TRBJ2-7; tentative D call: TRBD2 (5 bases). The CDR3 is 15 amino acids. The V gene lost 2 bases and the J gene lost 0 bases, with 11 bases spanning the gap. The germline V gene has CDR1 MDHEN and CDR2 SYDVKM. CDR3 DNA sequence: TGTGCCAGCAGTTTAGGACGGAGGAGCTCCTACGAGCAGTACTTC. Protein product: CASSLGRRSSYEQYF.